The 18 T cell receptor beta chains below all came from one sample that was sequenced in a study of cytomegalovirus exposure and HLA in healthy donors. PCR amplification relied on 60 Vbeta primers (plus 13 Jbeta primers). Sequenced by immunoSEQ multiplex PCR; TCRdb stores in-frame clones only, minus some. The repertoire consists of some 150,000 clones, with roughly 78% occurring once and the leading ten covering less than 3.5%. The sample was PBMCs. These receptors were obtained from a man aged 35 to 55 in good health and CMV-seropositive.

On this clone: One end of the junction does not line up with germline, which may come from a read error. For the CDR3, the DNA is TGTTCCAGCAGTAAGCCCTCGGGAGGGAGGGCTGAAGCTTTCTTT. Translation gives CSSSKPSGGRAEAFF. The chain is built from TRBV7-9 and TRBJ1-1; D unresolved. Looked up from germline, CDR1 is SEHNR and CDR2 is FQNEAQ (reference sequence). The CDR3 has 15 residues. The entire variable domain, with the rest obtained from reference TRBV7-9 and TRBJ1-1, is as follows: DTGVSQNPRHKITKRGQNVTFRCDPISEHNRLYWYRQTLGQGPEFLTYFQNEAQLEKSRLLSDRFSAERPKGSFSTLEIQRTEQGDSAMYLCSSSKPSGGRAEAFFGQGTRLTVV.

In its sample, this clone was seen once. This chain uses TRBV5-1 with TRBJ1-4, with unresolved D. Between the trimmed V and J ends, which lost 0 bases and 7 bases, there was a span of 13 bases. Germline values: CDR1 SGHRS, CDR2 YFSETQ. The CDR3 spans 15 residues. CDR3 DNA: TGCGCCAGCAGCTTGGTCGGCCAGAGAGGTGAAAAACTGTTTTTT. It translates to CASSLVGQRGEKLFF. The variable domain in full, completed from reference TRBV5-1 and TRBJ1-4, reads KAGVTQTPRYLIKTRGQQVTLSCSPISGHRSVSWYQQTPGQGLQFLFEYFSETQRNKGNFPGRFSGRQFSNSRSEMNVSTLELGDSALYLCASSLVGQRGEKLFFGSGTQLSVL.

V and J are TRBV5-1 and TRBJ2-1; TRBD2 aligns across 8 bases. The CDR3 extends over 15 amino acids. With 2 bases clipped from V and 8 bases from J, the junction kept 9 bases outside the gene matches. Germline-derived CDR1 and CDR2 are SGHRS and YFSETQ. The CDR3 DNA sequence: TGCGCCAGCAGCTTTTTAAGCGGGAGAGAAGATGAGCAGTTCTTC. It translates to CASSFLSGREDEQFF.

There are a few counts of this clone. This chain uses TRBV10-3 with TRBJ1-5, with 9 bases lining up with TRBD1. The CDR3 consists of 12 residues. Germline CDR1 and CDR2: ENHRY and SYGVKD. V lost 3 bases to trimming and J lost 15 bases; unmatched junction nucleotides: 6. Here the CDR3 reads CAISEGTGTWHF. As DNA, the CDR3 is TGTGCCATCAGTGAAGGGACAGGGACCTGGCATTTT.

This chain connects TRBV6-1 to TRBJ2-2, with D possibly being TRBD1 (5 bases). The CDR3 is made up of 14 amino acids. The germline gives CDR1 MNHNS, CDR2 SASEGT. V shed 8 bases and J shed 0 bases, with 10 bases lying between them. Here the CDR3 reads CASDRGPNTGELFF. DNA of the CDR3: TGTGCCAGCGATAGGGGCCCGAACACCGGGGAGCTGTTTTTT.

The chain combines TRBV19 with TRBJ1-5, with 7 bases lining up with TRBD1. The CDR3 length is 13 residues. J lost 5 bases, V lost 7 bases, and 5 bases had no gene match. Per the germline V gene, CDR1 is LNHDA and CDR2 is SQIVND (reference sequence). The CDR3 is CASTPGTDQPQHF. The DNA of the CDR3 is TGTGCCAGTACGCCAGGGACAGATCAGCCCCAGCATTTT.

The chain uses TRBV5-6 and TRBJ2-3, with TRBD2 identical over 10 bases. Germline CDR1 SGHDT, CDR2 YYEEEE. The CDR3 loop spans 16 amino acids. Trimming removed 0 bases from V and 8 bases from J; junction bases left unmatched: 9. This CDR3 is CASSLVTTSGQVTQYF. The DNA for the CDR3 is TGTGCCAGCAGCTTGGTTACGACTAGCGGGCAGGTTACGCAGTATTTT.

The chain employs TRBV7-6 and TRBJ2-2; 9 positions match TRBD2. Trimming at V came to 5 bases and at J to 2 bases, leaving 3 bases not matched to a gene. The CDR3 is 15 amino acids. In germline, CDR1 is SGHVS, CDR2 FNYEAQ. CDR3 sequence reads: CASSRTSVNTGELFF. The CDR3 region has the DNA TGTGCCAGCAGCAGGACTAGCGTTAACACCGGGGAGCTGTTTTTT.

The chain uses TRBV5-4 and TRBJ2-1, with 8 positions matching TRBD1. Trimming at V came to 7 bases and at J to 5 bases, leaving 11 bases not matched to a gene. The length of the CDR3 is 15 residues. The germline gives CDR1 SGHNT, CDR2 YYREEE (reference sequence). CDR3 protein: CASGSGQAGHNEQFF. For the CDR3, the DNA is TGTGCCAGCGGATCGGGACAGGCGGGTCACAATGAGCAGTTCTTC.

The rearrangement links TRBV30 to TRBJ2-5, with D possibly matching TRBD2 (5 bases). CDR3 length: 15 residues. V lost 0 bases and J 7 bases, leaving 18 bases between the germline ends. Germline V lookup: CDR1 GTSNPN, CDR2 SVGIG (reference sequence). CDR3 protein: CAWSVGQAYGGTQYF. CDR3 bases: TGTGCCTGGAGTGTAGGGCAGGCCTACGGAGGGACCCAGTACTTC.

V is TRBV9 and J is TRBJ2-7; TRBD2 matches 10 bases. CDR3 size: 15 residues. J gave up 4 bases and V 2 bases, and 6 bases lay outside the gene matches. The germline V gene has CDR1 SGDLS and CDR2 YYNGEE. The CDR3 DNA sequence: TGTGCCAGCAGCGTTCGGGCTAGCGGGAGTTACGAGCAGTACTTC. This sequence encodes CASSVRASGSYEQYF. Full variable domain (remainder filled in from reference TRBV9 and TRBJ2-7): DSGVTQTPKHLITATGQRVTLRCSPRSGDLSVYWYQQSLDQGLQFLIQYYNGEERAKGNILERFSAQQFPDLHSELNLSSLELGDSALYFCASSVRASGSYEQYFGPGTRLTVT.

The rearrangement uses TRBV4-3 and TRBJ2-7, with 8 bases fitting TRBD2. This CDR3 has 15 residues. With 0 bases clipped from V and 2 bases from J, the junction kept 3 bases outside the gene matches. Germline values: CDR1 LGHNA, CDR2 YSLEER. The CDR3 DNA sequence: TGCGCCAGCAGCCAAGAGCGGGAGGTCCCCTACGAGCAGTACTTC. Protein: CASSQEREVPYEQYF.

This clone was counted a few times. The chain has TRBV5-1 and TRBJ1-6; 7 nucleotides agree with TRBD1. Germline lookup yields CDR1 SGHRS and CDR2 YFSETQ. This CDR3 comprises 13 residues. The V and J ends lost 7 bases and 8 bases, in that order; junction bases with no gene match: 6. In DNA form, the CDR3 reads TGCGCCAGCCACAGGGGATTCGATTCACCCCTCCACTTT. Residues: CASHRGFDSPLHF.

As to this clone: An end of the junction differs from the germline gene, which may be a read error. This rearrangement joins TRBV7-9 to TRBJ2-7; maybe TRBD2 (5 bases). Germline V gene lookup returns CDR1 SEHNR and CDR2 FQNEAQ (reference sequence). The length of the CDR3 is 10 residues. The CDR3 nucleotides read TGTTCCAGCAGCGGCTCCGAGCAGTACTTC. As protein: CSSSGSEQYF.

The rearrangement joins TRBV29-1 to TRBJ2-1; possible D gene TRBD2, 6 bases. CDR1 and CDR2 from the germline V gene are SQVTM and ANQGSEA. The CDR3 loop spans 12 amino acids. V dropped 6 bases and J dropped 6 bases, with 12 bases sitting between them. CDR3 amino acids: CSVAGYRNEQFF. CDR3 DNA sequence: TGCAGCGTGGCGGGATACCGCAATGAGCAGTTCTTC.

The rearrangement uses TRBV5-1 and TRBJ2-7, with TRBD2 identical over 11 bases. V shed 0 bases and J 2 bases; nucleotides not matched to a gene: 13. The CDR3 has 19 amino acids. Germline CDR1 reads SGHRS; CDR2 reads YFSETQ. This CDR3 reads CASSLVGTSGSTGAYEQYF. The CDR3 coding sequence is TGCGCCAGCAGCTTGGTTGGTACTAGCGGGAGTACTGGGGCCTACGAGCAGTACTTC.

This sequence joins TRBV19 and TRBJ1-1; 7 bases are shared with TRBD1. The ends lost 6 bases at V and 1 base at J; junction bases unmatched: 5. The CDR3 consists of 14 residues. Germline V lookup: CDR1 LNHDA, CDR2 SQIVND (reference sequence). CDR3 bases: TGTGCCAGTAGACCTGGGGACAGGAACACTGAAGCTTTCTTT. Translating it yields CASRPGDRNTEAFF.

The V and J genes are TRBV6-6 and TRBJ1-1; TRBD1 matches 7 bases. Germline V gives CDR1 MNHNY, CDR2 SVGAGI (reference sequence). CDR3 length equals 15 residues. V lost 0 bases, J lost 1 base, and 2 bases stayed unmatched. The CDR3 loop reads CASSYSGGGNTEAFF. The CDR3, as DNA: TGTGCCAGCAGTTACTCAGGGGGCGGGAACACTGAAGCTTTCTTT.